This T cell receptor beta chain was retrieved from a study of shared clonotypes between healthy human individuals. V shed 2 bases and J 1 base; nucleotides not matched to a gene: 5. The CDR3 spans 17 residues. Germline CDR1 reads SGHRS; CDR2 reads YFSETQ. Using immunoSEQ multiplex PCR, the repertoire was profiled, and TCRdb retains in-frame clones only, with some absent. The sample lists fewer than 1.8 million clones; about 98.5% were seen once. This chain uses TRBV5-1 with TRBJ2-2, with 10 bases lining up with TRBD2. The sequenced sample consisted of naive CD4+ T cells sorted from blood. Documented subset: CD45RA+ positively selected. This clonotype was sampled from a man aged 25 to 45 in good health. For the CDR3, the DNA is TGCGCCAGCAGCTTAACTCTAGCGGGAGTGAACACCGGGGAGCTGTTTTTT. It codes for CASSLTLAGVNTGELFF.